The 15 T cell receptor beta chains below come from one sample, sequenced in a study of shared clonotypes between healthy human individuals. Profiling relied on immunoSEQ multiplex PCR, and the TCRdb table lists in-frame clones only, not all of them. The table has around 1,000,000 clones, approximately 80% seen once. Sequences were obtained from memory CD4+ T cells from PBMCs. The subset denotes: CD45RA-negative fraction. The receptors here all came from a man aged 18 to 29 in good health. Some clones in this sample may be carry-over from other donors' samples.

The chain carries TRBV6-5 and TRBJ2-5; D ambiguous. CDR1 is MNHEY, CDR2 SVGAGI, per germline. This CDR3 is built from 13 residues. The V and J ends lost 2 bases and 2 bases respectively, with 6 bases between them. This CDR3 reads CASSYHMQETQYF. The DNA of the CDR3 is TGTGCCAGCAGTTACCACATGCAAGAGACCCAGTACTTC.

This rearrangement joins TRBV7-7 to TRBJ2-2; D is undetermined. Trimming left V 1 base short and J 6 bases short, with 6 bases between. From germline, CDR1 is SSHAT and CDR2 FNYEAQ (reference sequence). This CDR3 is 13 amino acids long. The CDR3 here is CASSLGRSGELFF. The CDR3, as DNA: TGTGCCAGCAGCTTAGGTCGCTCCGGGGAGCTGTTTTTT. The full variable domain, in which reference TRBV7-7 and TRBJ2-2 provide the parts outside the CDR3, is GAGVSQSPRYKVTKRGQDVTLRCDPISSHATLYWYQQALGQGPEFLTYFNYEAQPDKSGLPSDRFSAERPEGSISTLTIQRTEQRDSAMYRCASSLGRSGELFFGEGSRLTVL.

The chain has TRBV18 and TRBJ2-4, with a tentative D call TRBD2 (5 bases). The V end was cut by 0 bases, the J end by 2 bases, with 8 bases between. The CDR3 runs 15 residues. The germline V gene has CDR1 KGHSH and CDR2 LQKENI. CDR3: CASSPPSGTKNIQYF. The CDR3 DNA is TGTGCCAGCTCACCACCGTCGGGGACCAAAAACATTCAGTACTTC.

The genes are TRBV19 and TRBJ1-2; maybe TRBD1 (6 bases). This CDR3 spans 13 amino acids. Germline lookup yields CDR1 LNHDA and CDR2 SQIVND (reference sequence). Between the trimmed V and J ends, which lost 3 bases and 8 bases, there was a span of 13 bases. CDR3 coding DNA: TGTGCCAGTAGTATCGGACAGCAGAGAGGCTACACCTTC. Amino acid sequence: CASSIGQQRGYTF.

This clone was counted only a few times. CDR3 in amino acids: CASSPGQGPLGVIFNNEQFF. The DNA for the CDR3 is TGTGCCAGCAGTCCCGGACAGGGGCCTCTCGGCGTAATCTTTAACAATGAGCAGTTCTTC. V and J are TRBV27 and TRBJ2-1, with TRBD1 matching 9 bases. CDR3 length: 20 residues. From germline, CDR1 is MNHEY and CDR2 SMNVEV (reference sequence). After removal of 5 bases from V and 5 bases from J, the junction contained 22 bases not matched to a gene.

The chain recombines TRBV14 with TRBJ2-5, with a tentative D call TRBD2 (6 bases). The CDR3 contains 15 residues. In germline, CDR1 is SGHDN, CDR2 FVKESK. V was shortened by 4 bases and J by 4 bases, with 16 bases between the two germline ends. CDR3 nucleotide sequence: TGTGCCAGCAGCCCCATAAGGAGGGCCTTAGAGACCCAGTACTTC. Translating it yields CASSPIRRALETQYF.

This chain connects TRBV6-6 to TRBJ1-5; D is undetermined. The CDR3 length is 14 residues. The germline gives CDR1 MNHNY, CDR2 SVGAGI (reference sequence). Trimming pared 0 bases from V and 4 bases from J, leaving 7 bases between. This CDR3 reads CASSYSGRNQPQHF. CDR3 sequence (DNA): TGTGCCAGCAGTTACTCGGGCAGAAATCAGCCCCAGCATTTT.

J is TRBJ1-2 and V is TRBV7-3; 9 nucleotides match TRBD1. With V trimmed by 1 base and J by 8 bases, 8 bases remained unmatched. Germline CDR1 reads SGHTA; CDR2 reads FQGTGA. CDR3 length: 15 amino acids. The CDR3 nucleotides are TGTGCCAGCAGCTTAAACCCGGGACAGGGTTCAGGCTACACCTTC. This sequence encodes CASSLNPGQGSGYTF.

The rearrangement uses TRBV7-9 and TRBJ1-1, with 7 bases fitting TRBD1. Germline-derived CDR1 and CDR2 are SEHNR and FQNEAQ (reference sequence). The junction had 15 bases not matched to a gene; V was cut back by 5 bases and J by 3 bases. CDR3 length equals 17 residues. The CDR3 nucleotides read TGTGCCAGCAGCCCCAGACAGGGACAGAGATTCGACACTGAAGCTTTCTTT. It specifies CASSPRQGQRFDTEAFF. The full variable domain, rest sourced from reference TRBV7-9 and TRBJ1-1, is DTGVSQNPRHKITKRGQNVTFRCDPISEHNRLYWYRQTLGQGPEFLTYFQNEAQLEKSRLLSDRFSAERPKGSFSTLEIQRTEQGDSAMYLCASSPRQGQRFDTEAFFGQGTRLTVV.

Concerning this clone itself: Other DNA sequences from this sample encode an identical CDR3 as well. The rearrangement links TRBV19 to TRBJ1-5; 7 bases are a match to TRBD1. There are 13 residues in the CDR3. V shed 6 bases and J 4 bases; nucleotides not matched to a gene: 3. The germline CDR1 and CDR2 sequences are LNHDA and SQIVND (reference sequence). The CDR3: CASRDRENQPQHF. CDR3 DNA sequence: TGTGCCAGTAGAGACAGGGAGAATCAGCCCCAGCATTTT. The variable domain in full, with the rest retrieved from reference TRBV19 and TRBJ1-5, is DGGITQSPKYLFRKEGQNVTLSCEQNLNHDAMYWYRQDPGQGLRLIYYSQIVNDFQKGDIAEGYSVSREKKESFPLTVTSAQKNPTAFYLCASRDRENQPQHFGDGTRLSIL.

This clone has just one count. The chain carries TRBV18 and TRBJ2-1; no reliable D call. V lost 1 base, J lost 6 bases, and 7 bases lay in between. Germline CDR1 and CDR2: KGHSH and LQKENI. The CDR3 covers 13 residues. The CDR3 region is CASSPLASNEQFF. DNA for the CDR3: TGTGCCAGCTCACCACTAGCTTCCAATGAGCAGTTCTTC.

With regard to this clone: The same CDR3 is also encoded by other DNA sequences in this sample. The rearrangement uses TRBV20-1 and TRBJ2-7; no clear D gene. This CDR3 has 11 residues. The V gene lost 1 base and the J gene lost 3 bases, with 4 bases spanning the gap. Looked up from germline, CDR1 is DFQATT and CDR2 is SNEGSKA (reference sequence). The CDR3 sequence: CSARVGYEQYF. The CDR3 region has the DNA TGCAGTGCTAGAGTAGGCTACGAGCAGTACTTC.

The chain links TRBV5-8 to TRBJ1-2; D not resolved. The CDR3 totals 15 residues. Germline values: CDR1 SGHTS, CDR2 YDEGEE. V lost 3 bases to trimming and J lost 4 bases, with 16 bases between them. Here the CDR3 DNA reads TGTGCCAGCAGCTCCCGAACGGACTCCCTCTATGGCTACACCTTC. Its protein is CASSSRTDSLYGYTF.

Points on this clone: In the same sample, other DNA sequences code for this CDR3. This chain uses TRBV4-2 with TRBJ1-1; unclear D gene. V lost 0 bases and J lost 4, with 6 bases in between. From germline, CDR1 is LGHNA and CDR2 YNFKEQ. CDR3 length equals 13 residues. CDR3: CASSQDRFTEAFF. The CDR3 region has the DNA TGTGCCAGCAGCCAAGACCGCTTCACTGAAGCTTTCTTT.

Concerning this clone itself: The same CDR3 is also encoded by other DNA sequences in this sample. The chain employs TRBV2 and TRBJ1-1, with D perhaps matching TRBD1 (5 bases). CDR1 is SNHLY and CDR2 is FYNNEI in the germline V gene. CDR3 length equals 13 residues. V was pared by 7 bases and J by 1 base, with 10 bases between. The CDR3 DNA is TGTGCCAGCACCCTTCAGGGGAACACTGAAGCTTTCTTT. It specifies CASTLQGNTEAFF.